In this sample, the clone carrying this TCR beta chain turned up many times. Preparation methods for the bulk TCR libraries were those previously described, with listed TCR primers. TCRdb reprocessed the PCR reads via MiXCR and lists one record per CDR3 protein. The data show about 640,000 distinct CDR3 sequences, approximately 20% seen once. Source material for naive CD8 libraries was roughly 19,000 to 1,000,000 sorted cells, with 10%, 30% or 50% RNA. CD8+CD4-CCR7+CD45RA+ sorting gave the naive CD8 T cells. The sample comes from a study of molecular identifiers for immune sequencing clone quantification. Study-level information: RNA from approximately 20,000 or 100,000 naive CD8 cells was split five ways in replicates, with four sequenced.

With 5 bases clipped from V and 0 bases from J, the junction kept 4 bases outside the gene matches. The CDR3 loop spans 14 amino acids. CDR1 is GTSNPN, CDR2 SVGIG, per germline (reference sequence). The sample was naive CD8+ T cells from blood, with Jurkat cell RNA spiked in. Regarding subset: FACS-sorted CD8+CD4-CCR7+CD45RA+ naive T cells. This sequence joins TRBV30 and TRBJ2-3; 8 nucleotides match TRBD2. This TCR was sampled from a human donor in good health. Some libraries in this study had Jurkat cell RNA spiked in. This CDR3 is CAWSASGSTDTQYF. DNA of the CDR3: TGTGCCTGGTCCGCTAGCGGGAGCACAGATACGCAGTATTTT.